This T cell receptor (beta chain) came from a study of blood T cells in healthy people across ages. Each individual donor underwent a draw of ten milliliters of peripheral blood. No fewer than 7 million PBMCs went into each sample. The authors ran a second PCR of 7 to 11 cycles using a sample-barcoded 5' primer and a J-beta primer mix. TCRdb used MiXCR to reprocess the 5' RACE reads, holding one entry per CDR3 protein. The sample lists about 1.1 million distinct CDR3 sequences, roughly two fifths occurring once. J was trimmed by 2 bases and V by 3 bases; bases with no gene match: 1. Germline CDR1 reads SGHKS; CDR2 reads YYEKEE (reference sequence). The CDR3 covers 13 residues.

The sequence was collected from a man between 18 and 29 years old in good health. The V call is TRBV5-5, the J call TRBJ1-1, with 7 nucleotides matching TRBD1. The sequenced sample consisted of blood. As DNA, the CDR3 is TGTGCCAGCAGCTGGGACAGTAACACTGAAGCTTTCTTT. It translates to CASSWDSNTEAFF.